This T cell receptor beta chain is drawn from a study of shared clonotypes between healthy human individuals. The overall study: Donors consisted of two women and a few men between 18 and 49. Each donor had three CD4 naive, three CD4 memory, two CD8 naive and one CD8 memory plate.

The length of the CDR3 is 14 residues. CDR1 and CDR2 from the germline V gene are SGHTA and FQGNSA. V lost 5 bases, J lost 8 bases, and 13 bases lay in between. Regarding this clone: Its antigen is unknown.

Both subsets, CD45RA+ naive and CD45RA-negative memory, were split from the CD4+ cells. TCRdb's copy holds only in-frame clones and misses some; the assay was immunoSEQ multiplex PCR. This sample has millions of clones, with around nine tenths found just once. Points from the study as a whole: Represented genetic and exposure-history diversity was restricted by having few donors.

Sample: naive CD4+ T cells sorted from blood. Subset denoted: CD45RA+ positively selected. The TCR was taken from a man aged 18 to 35 in good health. The chain is built from TRBV7-2 and TRBJ1-6; no definite D call. This CDR3 is CASSPRRTDSPLHF. The CDR3, as DNA: TGTGCCAGCAGCCCAAGACGGACTGATTCACCCCTCCACTTT.